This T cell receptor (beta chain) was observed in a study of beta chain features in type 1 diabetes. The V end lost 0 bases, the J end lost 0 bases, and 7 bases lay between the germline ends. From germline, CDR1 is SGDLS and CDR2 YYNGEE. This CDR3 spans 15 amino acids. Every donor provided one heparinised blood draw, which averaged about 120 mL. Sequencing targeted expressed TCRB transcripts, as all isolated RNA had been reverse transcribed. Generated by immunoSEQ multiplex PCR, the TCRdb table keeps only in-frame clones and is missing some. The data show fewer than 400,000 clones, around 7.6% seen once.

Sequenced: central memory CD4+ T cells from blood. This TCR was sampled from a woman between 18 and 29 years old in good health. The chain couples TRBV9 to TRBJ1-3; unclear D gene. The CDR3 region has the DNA TGTGCCAGCAGCGTAGGGACCTCCTCTGGAAACACCATATATTTT. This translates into CASSVGTSSGNTIYF.